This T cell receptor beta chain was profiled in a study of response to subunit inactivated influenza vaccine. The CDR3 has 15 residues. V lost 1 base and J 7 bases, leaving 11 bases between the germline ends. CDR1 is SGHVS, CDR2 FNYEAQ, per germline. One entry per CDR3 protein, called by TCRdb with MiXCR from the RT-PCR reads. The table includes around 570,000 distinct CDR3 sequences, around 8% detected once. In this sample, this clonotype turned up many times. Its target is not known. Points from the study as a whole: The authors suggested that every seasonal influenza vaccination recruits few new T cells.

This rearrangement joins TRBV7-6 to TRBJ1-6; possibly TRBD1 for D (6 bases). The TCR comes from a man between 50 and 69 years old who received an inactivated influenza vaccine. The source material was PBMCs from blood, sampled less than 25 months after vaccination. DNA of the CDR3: TGTGCCAGCAGCTTAGGACAGGAAGTAAATTCACCCCTCCACTTT. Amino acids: CASSLGQEVNSPLHF. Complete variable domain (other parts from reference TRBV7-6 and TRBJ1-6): GAGVSQSPRYKVTKRGQDVALRCDPISGHVSLYWYRQALGQGPEFLTYFNYEAQQDKSGLPNDRFSAERPEGSISTLTIQRTEQRDSAMYRCASSLGQEVNSPLHFGNGTRLTVT.